These 5 T cell receptor beta chains were all obtained from the same sample, sequenced in a study of cytomegalovirus exposure and HLA in healthy donors. The primer mix had 60 Vbeta and 13 Jbeta primers. The protocol was immunoSEQ multiplex PCR, while the TCRdb copy is restricted to in-frame clones and leaves out a portion. The repertoire consists of about 220,000 clones, with about four fifths occurring once and the leading ten covering 5.4%. Input material: PBMCs. The receptor set was obtained from a woman between 40 and 50 years old in good health and CMV-seropositive.

A few counts support this clone. The rearrangement links TRBV30 to TRBJ1-4, with 7 bases lining up with TRBD1. J was trimmed by 7 bases and V by 3 bases; bases with no gene match: 8. This CDR3 has 14 amino acids. The germline CDR1 and CDR2 sequences are GTSNPN and SVGIG (reference sequence). CDR3 protein: CAWSRDSTSEKLFF. The CDR3 DNA sequence: TGTGCCTGGAGCCGGGACAGTACGAGTGAAAAACTGTTTTTT.

The chain employs TRBV7-8 and TRBJ2-1; TRBD1 matches 7 bases. CDR1 SGHVS and CDR2 FQNEAQ come from the germline V gene. CDR3 length: 15 amino acids. The V gene end was trimmed by 5 bases and the J gene end by 5 bases; junction bases not matched to a gene: 9. CDR3 coding DNA: TGTGCCAGCAGCATAGGGGGCAGGTACAACAATGAGCAGTTCTTC. It encodes CASSIGGRYNNEQFF.

The chain has TRBV7-2 and TRBJ1-5; TRBD1 aligns across 7 bases. This CDR3 is built from 16 residues. The V segment lost 5 bases and the J segment 1 base; nucleotides outside the gene matches: 8. From germline, CDR1 is SGHTA and CDR2 FQGNSA. The CDR3 DNA reads as TGTGCCAGCAGCAAAACAGGGGCTTGGAGCAATCAGCCCCAGCATTTT. Encoded protein: CASSKTGAWSNQPQHF.

The V call is TRBV30, the J call TRBJ2-3; D possibly corresponds to TRBD1 (8 bases). Germline assignment: CDR1 GTSNPN and CDR2 SVGIG (reference sequence). The V and J ends lost 8 bases and 3 bases respectively, with 15 bases between them. This CDR3 contains 13 residues. CDR3 nucleotide sequence: TGTGCCGGTGACAGGGGAGGGACAGATACGCAGTATTTT. It translates to CAGDRGGTDTQYF. Complete variable domain (other parts from reference TRBV30 and TRBJ2-3): SQTIHQWPATLVQPVGSPLSLECTVEGTSNPNLYWYRQAAGRGLQLLFYSVGIGQISSEVPQNLSASRPQDRQFILSSKKLLLSDSGFYLCAGDRGGTDTQYFGPGTRLTVL.

V usage is TRBV7-3 and J usage is TRBJ2-5, with 13 positions matching TRBD2. J lost 2 bases, V lost 3 bases, and 3 bases had no gene match. Germline CDR1 reads SGHTA; CDR2 reads FQGTGA. The CDR3 loop spans 16 amino acids. The CDR3 DNA is TGTGCCAGCAGCTTGGCGACTAGCGGGGGGCAAGAGACCCAGTACTTC. Protein sequence: CASSLATSGGQETQYF.